This record looks at one T cell receptor (beta chain) sequence and its context. These data originate in a study of blood T cell repertoires in COVID-19. Across the whole study: T cells, B-cell-depleted T cells, or PBMCs provided the cDNA or gDNA that served as material.

Data came from immunoSEQ multiplex PCR; TCRdb stores just in-frame clones and leaves some out. This sample yields a few hundred thousand clones, of which just over 85% are seen a single time; about 4.8% belongs to the top ten. Germline assignment: CDR1 MNHEY and CDR2 SVGAGI. Trimming left V 7 bases short and J 5 bases short, with 20 bases between. There are 15 residues in the CDR3. The chain has TRBV6-5 and TRBJ1-1; perhaps TRBD1 as D (5 bases). Material for sequencing was peripheral blood. The receptor was derived from a man in his fifties with acute or convalescent COVID-19. CDR3 in DNA: TGTGCCAGCAAGGGCTCCTTGGGGCGCGAAACTGAAGCTTTCTTT. Translation gives CASKGSLGRETEAFF.